The next 9 T cell receptor beta chains were all read from a single sample in a study of T-cell memory formation after mild COVID-19. TCRdb re-called the 5' RACE reads through MiXCR, storing one row per CDR3 protein. Among roughly 340,000 distinct CDR3 sequences listed, 20% to 25% were seen once. Sequencing was carried out using PBMCs or a T cell subset sorted from them (not recorded which). The receptors stem from a young man who had mild COVID-19 (a few samples of this study predate the infection). Cell type and time point are not known.

J is TRBJ2-7 and V is TRBV21-1; the table calls TRBD2, which could not be checked here. TRBV21-1 is a pseudogene. CDR3 size: 16 residues. The CDR3 region is CASSSRVAQTRTEQYF. In DNA form, the CDR3 reads TGTGCCAGCAGCTCGCGAGTCGCACAGACGCGGACCGAGCAGTACTTC.

This clonotype has more than one count but fewer than ten. The chain carries TRBV7-3 and TRBJ2-1, with 16 positions matching TRBD2. CDR1 SGHTA and CDR2 FQGTGA come from the germline V gene. Germline trimming cut 5 bases from V and 9 bases from J; bases unmatched to any gene: 13. This CDR3 has 18 amino acids. CDR3: CASSLGPGTSGGAPEQFF. CDR3 DNA sequence: TGTGCCAGCAGCCTCGGTCCCGGGACTAGCGGGGGGGCCCCTGAGCAGTTCTTC.

The chain uses TRBV9 and TRBJ1-1; weak D call: TRBD1 (6 bases). The V end was cut by 3 bases, the J end by 0 bases, with 12 bases between. CDR3 length: 15 residues. Per germline, CDR1 SGDLS and CDR2 YYNGEE. In DNA form, the CDR3 reads TGTGCCAGCAGCGCAACAGGGAAACTGAACACTGAAGCTTTCTTT. Its protein is CASSATGKLNTEAFF.

The J gene is TRBJ1-4, the V gene TRBV13; 10 nucleotides align to TRBD1. V lost 4 bases, J lost 0 bases, and 2 bases stayed unmatched. Germline V CDR1 and CDR2: PRHDT, FYEKMQ (reference sequence). The CDR3 is 16 amino acids. CDR3: CASSWTGGATNEKLFF. For the CDR3, the DNA is TGTGCCAGCAGCTGGACAGGGGGTGCAACTAATGAAAAACTGTTTTTT.

This clonotype has a handful of counts. This chain uses TRBV12-3 or TRBV12-4 with TRBJ2-7; D is possibly TRBD1 or TRBD2 (5 bases each). V gave up 2 bases and J gave up 6 bases, with 11 bases separating them. This CDR3 is built from 13 residues. Written as DNA, the CDR3 is TGTGCCAGCAGTTTATCTGGGACGCCCGAGCAGTACTTC. Its translation: CASSLSGTPEQYF.

The chain links TRBV12-3 or TRBV12-4 to TRBJ1-6; D remains ambiguous. CDR3 length: 14 residues. V lost 3 bases and J lost 5, with 8 bases in between. The CDR3 DNA sequence: TGTGCCAGCAGTTTGTGGGCTGATAATTCACCCCTCCACTTT. Protein sequence: CASSLWADNSPLHF.

The chain couples TRBV5-1 to TRBJ1-1; 10 nucleotides agree with TRBD1. This CDR3 region has 15 residues. Germline assignment: CDR1 SGHRS and CDR2 YFSETQ. The V segment lost 0 bases and the J segment 6 bases; nucleotides outside the gene matches: 5. The CDR3 spells CASSLAGTGVAEAFF. DNA for the CDR3: TGCGCCAGCAGCTTGGCCGGGACAGGGGTGGCTGAAGCTTTCTTT.

This clonotype was observed a handful of times. The chain recombines TRBV7-9 with TRBJ1-4; D may be TRBD1 (5 bases). This CDR3 spans 14 amino acids. Trimming removed 2 bases at V and 3 bases at J, with 7 bases between. CDR1 is SEHNR and CDR2 is FQNEAQ in the germline V gene (reference sequence). The CDR3 region is CASSLRGANEKLFF. The CDR3 DNA sequence: TGTGCCAGCAGCTTACGGGGGGCTAATGAAAAACTGTTTTTT.

V usage is TRBV6-1 and J usage is TRBJ1-2; the match to TRBD1 covers 12 bases. V trimming: 7 bases; J trimming: 8 bases; junction bases outside the gene matches: 8. This CDR3 contains 14 residues. Germline CDR1 reads MNHNS; CDR2 reads SASEGT. The CDR3 sequence: CASNRDRGRYGYTF. In DNA form, the CDR3 reads TGTGCCAGCAACCGGGACAGGGGGCGATACGGCTACACCTTC.